These T cell receptor beta chains were read from a single sample in a study of blood T cell repertoires in COVID-19. Measured with immunoSEQ multiplex PCR; TCRdb has only the in-frame clones, and not every one. This sample yields hundreds of thousands of clones, of which 83% are seen a single time; roughly a tenth belongs to the top ten. The sample taken for sequencing was peripheral blood. The receptors come from a woman aged 45-65 years who had recovered from COVID-19. CDR3s include the opening cysteine and the closing phenylalanine or tryptophan. The D gene is left open where the match is weak. Expanded clones are given a class, and other clones once, few, many or no size at all.

>.|TRBJ2-1|TRBV2|once
CASSDTVQFF
TGTGCCAGCAGTGATACAGTACAGTTCTTC
>.|TRBJ2-3|TRBV24-1|.
CATGESGTDTQYF
TGTGCCACCGGGGAGAGCGGAACAGATACGCAGTATTTT
>TRBD1|TRBJ1-4|TRBV3-1/TRBV3-2|once
CASSLRGTENEKLFF
TGTGCCAGCAGCCTTCGGGGGACAGAAAATGAAAAACTGTTTTTT
>TRBD2|TRBJ2-1|TRBV13|.
CASSNNGLAGGSSYNEQFF
TGTGCCAGCAGCAACAACGGACTAGCGGGAGGAAGCTCCTACAATGAGCAGTTCTTC
>.|TRBJ2-7|TRBV19|once
CASRTPQDSYEQYF
TGTGCCAGTAGAACCCCGCAGGATTCCTACGAGCAGTACTTC
>TRBD1|TRBJ2-2|TRBV12-5|few
CASGWVRTGFMNTGELFF
TGTGCTAGTGGTTGGGTACGGACAGGTTTCATGAACACCGGGGAGCTGTTTTTT
>TRBD2|TRBJ2-3|TRBV3-1/TRBV3-2|.
CASSLLAGESDTQYF
TGTGCCAGCAGCCTCCTAGCGGGAGAGTCGGATACGCAGTATTTT
>.|TRBJ1-2|TRBV28|once
CASSSGYGYTF
TGTGCCAGCAGTTCCGGGTATGGCTACACCTTC
>.|TRBJ2-1|TRBV12-1|.
CASSFAPLDDPHEQFF
TGTGCCAGCAGCTTCGCGCCACTAGACGACCCCCATGAGCAGTTCTTC
>.|TRBJ1-5|TRBV6-1|.
CASSEGGVSNQPQHF
TGTGCCAGCAGTGAAGGGGGGGTGAGCAATCAGCCCCAGCATTTT
>.|TRBJ1-4|TRBV25-1|.
CASSARLEANEKLFF
TGTGCCAGCAGTGCAAGACTGGAGGCTAATGAAAAACTGTTTTTT
>TRBD1|TRBJ2-1|TRBV6-2/TRBV6-3|.
CASSRPGQAVHEQFF
TGTGCCAGCAGTCGGCCGGGACAGGCGGTCCATGAGCAGTTCTTC
>TRBD2|TRBJ2-5|TRBV28|.
CASSLGGRALQTQYF
TGTGCCAGCAGTTTAGGCGGGAGGGCCCTCCAGACCCAGTACTTC
>TRBD1|TRBJ2-5|TRBV19|once
CASSHPGGNLGTQYF
TGTGCCAGTTCCCACCCAGGGGGTAACTTGGGGACCCAGTACTTC
>TRBD1|TRBJ2-2|TRBV19|few
CASITGGKAAGELFF
TGTGCCAGTATTACAGGGGGAAAGGCGGCCGGGGAGCTGTTTTTT
>.|TRBJ1-3|TRBV4-3|.
CASSQDMIRGGHTIYF
TGCGCCAGCAGCCAAGATATGATTAGGGGGGGACACACCATATATTTT
>TRBD2|TRBJ2-3|TRBV5-1|few
CASSLVAGTTDTQYF
TGCGCCAGCAGCTTGGTAGCGGGCACTACAGATACGCAGTATTTT
>TRBD1|TRBJ1-2|TRBV18|.
CASSPQDRGRPHGYTF
TGTGCCAGCTCACCACAAGACAGGGGGCGCCCCCATGGCTACACCTTC
>TRBD1|TRBJ2-5|TRBV29-1|.
CSVARDSQETQYF
TGCAGCGTAGCTAGGGACAGCCAAGAGACCCAGTACTTC
>TRBD1|TRBJ2-1|TRBV5-5|.
CASSLEIQGEIEQFF
TGTGCCAGCAGCTTGGAAATACAGGGGGAAATTGAGCAGTTCTTC
>.|TRBJ1-5|TRBV28|.
CASEPPGGNQPQHF
TGTGCCAGCGAGCCCCCAGGGGGCAATCAGCCCCAGCATTTT
>.|TRBJ2-2|TRBV5-8|once
CASSLGVTGELFF
TGTGCCAGCAGCTTAGGGGTTACCGGGGAGCTGTTTTTT
>TRBD2|TRBJ2-7|TRBV10-3|once
CAISDAGGPYEQYF
TGTGCCATCAGTGACGCGGGAGGACCCTACGAGCAGTACTTC
>TRBD1|TRBJ1-1|TRBV28|.
CASSTGGFTEAFF
TGTGCCAGCAGTACAGGGGGCTTCACTGAAGCTTTCTTT
>.|TRBJ2-5|TRBV28|.
CASTHPRTGGETQYF
TGTGCCAGCACCCACCCTAGAACTGGAGGAGAGACCCAGTACTTC
>.|TRBJ1-2|TRBV12-2|.
CASRLGGLGPDREHTF
TGTGCAAGTCGCTTAGGGGGCCTCGGTCCGGACAGGGAACACACCTTC
>TRBD1|TRBJ1-3|TRBV5-4|.
CASSLEVGQDISGNTIYF
TGTGCCAGCAGCTTGGAGGTGGGACAGGACATCTCTGGAAACACCATATATTTT
>.|TRBJ2-1|TRBV23-1|.
CASSQSALGSSYNEQFF
TGCGCCAGCAGTCAATCTGCGCTCGGGAGCTCCTACAATGAGCAGTTCTTC
>.|TRBJ1-2|TRBV6-6|once
CASRETVYGYTF
TGTGCCAGCAGGGAGACAGTCTATGGCTACACCTTC
>.|TRBJ1-2|TRBV12-3/TRBV12-4|once
CASHQGGGYTF
TGTGCCAGCCACCAAGGAGGTGGCTACACCTTC